Presented here are 14 T cell receptor beta chains from one specimen sequenced in a study of identical twins. TCRdb recomputed calls from the 5' RACE reads with MiXCR, one row per CDR3 protein. The sample lists some 270,000 distinct CDR3 sequences, around 8% seen once, with 3% in the top ten. Another study also made use of these data, one on yellow fever vaccine responses in identical twins.

Sequenced sample: CD8+ T cells sorted from blood. The origin of the receptors is a woman aged 18-29 years in good health.

This clonotype came up a few times. The chain carries TRBV21-1 and TRBJ1-1. TRBV21-1 is a known pseudogene. CDR3 length: 13 residues. CDR3 sequence (DNA): TGTGCCAGGCCGGGACTCCGGAACACTGAAGCTTTCTTT. Residues: CARPGLRNTEAFF.

This clonotype appeared a few times. The chain joins TRBV20-1 to TRBJ2-1, with TRBD2 identical over 11 bases. The CDR3 runs 16 residues. V was pared by 0 bases and J by 4 bases, with 5 bases of the junction left unmatched. Germline CDR1 DFQATT, CDR2 SNEGSKA (reference sequence). CDR3 coding DNA: TGCAGTGCTAGAGATCCGGGACTAGCGGCTTACAATGAGCAGTTCTTC. It codes for CSARDPGLAAYNEQFF.

The table lists this clonotype with a few counts. This chain connects TRBV5-1 to TRBJ1-2; 11 bases map to TRBD1. J gave up 3 bases and V 3 bases, and 7 bases lay outside the gene matches. Germline values: CDR1 SGHRS, CDR2 YFSETQ. There are 16 residues in the CDR3. The CDR3 DNA reads as TGCGCCAGCAGCTCCTCCCGGGACAGGGGGGACTATGGCTACACCTTC. Translation gives CASSSSRDRGDYGYTF. The full variable domain, with the rest looked up from reference TRBV5-1 and TRBJ1-2, is KAGVTQTPRYLIKTRGQQVTLSCSPISGHRSVSWYQQTPGQGLQFLFEYFSETQRNKGNFPGRFSGRQFSNSRSEMNVSTLELGDSALYLCASSSSRDRGDYGYTFGSGTRLTVV.

The V call is TRBV25-1, the J call TRBJ1-3; tentative D call: TRBD1 (5 bases). The CDR3 has 15 amino acids. In germline, CDR1 is MGHDK, CDR2 SYGVNS. Trimming removed 8 bases from V and 0 bases from J, with 14 bases in between. As DNA, the CDR3 is TGTGCCAGCGGGGGGGATTCCCTCTCTGGAAACACCATATATTTT. Protein: CASGGDSLSGNTIYF.

The chain joins TRBV5-1 to TRBJ2-3, with 13 bases fitting TRBD2. Germline CDR1 is SGHRS and CDR2 is YFSETQ. The CDR3 spans 18 residues. Trimming removed 1 base from V and 1 base from J; junction bases left unmatched: 6. The DNA for the CDR3 is TGCGCCAGCAGCTTGAGGACTAGCGGGGGCCTGGGCACAGATACGCAGTATTTT. Translation: CASSLRTSGGLGTDTQYF.

This clonotype appeared a few times. The rearrangement joins TRBV27 to TRBJ1-2, with 11 bases matching TRBD1. Per germline, CDR1 MNHEY and CDR2 SMNVEV (reference sequence). The CDR3 has 16 residues. The V and J ends lost 5 bases and 1 base, in that order; junction bases with no gene match: 6. This chain's CDR3 is CASSRTGTGGNYGYTF. The CDR3 DNA follows: TGTGCCAGCAGTCGTACCGGGACAGGGGGTAACTATGGCTACACCTTC.

The chain links TRBV5-1 to TRBJ2-7; 10 bases are a match to TRBD1. In germline, CDR1 is SGHRS, CDR2 YFSETQ. V lost 4 bases, J lost 2 bases, and 3 bases stayed unmatched. This CDR3 spans 14 amino acids. Here the CDR3 reads CASSGGQGAYEQYF. CDR3 DNA sequence: TGCGCCAGCAGCGGAGGACAGGGGGCCTACGAGCAGTACTTC.

At least ten counts were recorded for this clonotype. The chain links TRBV9 to TRBJ2-1, with 12 bases lining up with TRBD2. Germline CDR1 and CDR2: SGDLS and YYNGEE. V shed 2 bases and J 7 bases; nucleotides not matched to a gene: 7. CDR3 length: 16 residues. The chain's CDR3 is CASSVEAGTSGNEQFF. Here the CDR3 DNA reads TGTGCCAGCAGCGTCGAAGCCGGGACTAGCGGGAATGAGCAGTTCTTC.

The rearrangement links TRBV2 to TRBJ2-7, with 7 bases fitting TRBD1. V gave up 7 bases and J gave up 3 bases; unmatched junction bases: 6. In germline, CDR1 is SNHLY, CDR2 FYNNEI. CDR3 length: 13 residues. For the CDR3, the DNA is TGTGCCAGCACATCGGCAGGGGGCTACGAGCAGTACTTC. Translation: CASTSAGGYEQYF.

In this sample, this clonotype turned up a few times. The chain carries TRBV11-2 and TRBJ2-1; the D gene is possibly TRBD1 (5 bases). The CDR3 has 15 residues. The germline V gene has CDR1 SGHAT and CDR2 FQNNGV. V was shortened by 5 bases and J by 5 bases, with 16 bases between the two germline ends. CDR3 residues: CASSPTLGRDNEQFF. The CDR3 nucleotides are TGTGCCAGCAGCCCCACATTGGGGCGCGACAATGAGCAGTTCTTC.

The J gene is TRBJ2-7, the V gene TRBV28; TRBD1 matches 9 bases. Germline V lookup: CDR1 MDHEN, CDR2 SYDVKM. V shed 3 bases, J shed 3 bases, and the junction held 6 bases outside the gene matches. This CDR3 comprises 15 residues. CDR3 DNA: TGTGCCAGCAGTTTCCCTTTGACAGGGGGCTACGAGCAGTACTTC. It is translated as CASSFPLTGGYEQYF.

This clonotype has just a few counts. This chain joins TRBV21-1 and TRBJ2-6; the table's D call, TRBD2, was not checked against the DNA. TRBV21-1 is annotated as a pseudogene. The CDR3 spans 19 residues. CDR3 DNA sequence: TGTGCCAGCAGCAACTTAGGACTAGCGGTCAACTCTGGGGCCAACGTCCTGACTTTC. Translated, it gives CASSNLGLAVNSGANVLTF.

V gene TRBV6-1 combines with J gene TRBJ1-2, with TRBD1 matching 10 bases. Germline V gene lookup returns CDR1 MNHNS and CDR2 SASEGT. The length of the CDR3 is 18 residues. V was pared by 5 bases and J by 3 bases, with 15 bases of the junction left unmatched. The CDR3 loop is CASSHNTGQGSGDYGYTF. The CDR3 coding sequence is TGTGCCAGCAGTCATAACACGGGACAGGGGAGCGGCGACTATGGCTACACCTTC.

The chain links TRBV4-3 to TRBJ2-7, with TRBD1 identical over 7 bases. With 4 bases clipped from V and 4 bases from J, the junction kept 4 bases outside the gene matches. The CDR3 consists of 13 residues. Germline loops: CDR1 LGHNA, CDR2 YSLEER. This CDR3 reads CASSRAGGYEQYF. The CDR3 nucleotides read TGCGCCAGCAGCCGAGCAGGGGGATACGAGCAGTACTTC.